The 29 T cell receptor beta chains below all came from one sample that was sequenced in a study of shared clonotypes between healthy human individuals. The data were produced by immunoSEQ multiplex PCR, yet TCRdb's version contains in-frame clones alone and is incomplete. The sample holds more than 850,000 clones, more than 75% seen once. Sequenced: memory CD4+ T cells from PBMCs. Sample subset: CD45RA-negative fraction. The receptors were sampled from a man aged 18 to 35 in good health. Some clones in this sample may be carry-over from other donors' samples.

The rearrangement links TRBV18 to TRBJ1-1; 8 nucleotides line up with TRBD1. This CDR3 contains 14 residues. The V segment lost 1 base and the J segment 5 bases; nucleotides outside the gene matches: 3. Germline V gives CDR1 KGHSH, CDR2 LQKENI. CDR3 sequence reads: CASSPRQGWTEAFF. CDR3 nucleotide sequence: TGTGCCAGCTCACCACGACAGGGGTGGACTGAAGCTTTCTTT.

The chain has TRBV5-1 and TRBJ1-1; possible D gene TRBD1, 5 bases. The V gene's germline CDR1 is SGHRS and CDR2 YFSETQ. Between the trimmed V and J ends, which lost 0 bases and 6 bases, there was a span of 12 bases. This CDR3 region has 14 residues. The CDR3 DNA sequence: TGCGCCAGCAGCTTGGCCTTAAGGGGCGCTGAAGCTTTCTTT. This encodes CASSLALRGAEAFF.

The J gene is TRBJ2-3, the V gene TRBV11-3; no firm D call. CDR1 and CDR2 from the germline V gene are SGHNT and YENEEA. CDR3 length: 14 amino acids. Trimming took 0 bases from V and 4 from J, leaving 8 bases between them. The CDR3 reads CASSLDPSADTQYF. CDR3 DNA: TGTGCCAGCAGCTTAGATCCCTCGGCAGATACGCAGTATTTT.

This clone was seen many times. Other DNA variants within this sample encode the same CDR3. The CDR3 sequence is CASSPGTGTDTQYF. In DNA, the CDR3 is TGTGCCAGCAGTCCGGGGACAGGCACAGATACGCAGTATTTT. The chain has TRBV28 and TRBJ2-3; 7 bases align to TRBD1. Trimming took 5 bases from V and 1 from J; bases not matched to a gene: 3. The CDR3 is 14 residues long. Germline V gene data show CDR1 as MDHEN and CDR2 as SYDVKM.

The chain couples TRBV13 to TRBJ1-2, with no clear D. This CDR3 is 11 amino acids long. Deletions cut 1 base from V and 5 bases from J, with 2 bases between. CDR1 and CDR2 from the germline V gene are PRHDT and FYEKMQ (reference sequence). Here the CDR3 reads CASSLDYGYTF. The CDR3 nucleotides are TGTGCCAGCAGCTTAGATTATGGCTACACCTTC. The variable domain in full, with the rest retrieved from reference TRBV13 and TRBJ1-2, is AAGVIQSPRHLIKEKRETATLKCYPIPRHDTVYWYQQGPGQDPQFLISFYEKMQSDKGSIPDRFSAQQFSDYHSELNMSSLELGDSALYFCASSLDYGYTFGSGTRLTVV.

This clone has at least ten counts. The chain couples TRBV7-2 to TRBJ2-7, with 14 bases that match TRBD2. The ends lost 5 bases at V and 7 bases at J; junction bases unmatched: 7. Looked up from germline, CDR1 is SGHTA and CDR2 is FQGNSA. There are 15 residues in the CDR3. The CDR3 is CASSPTSGRAWEQYF. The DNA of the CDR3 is TGTGCCAGCAGCCCGACTAGCGGGAGGGCCTGGGAGCAGTACTTC.

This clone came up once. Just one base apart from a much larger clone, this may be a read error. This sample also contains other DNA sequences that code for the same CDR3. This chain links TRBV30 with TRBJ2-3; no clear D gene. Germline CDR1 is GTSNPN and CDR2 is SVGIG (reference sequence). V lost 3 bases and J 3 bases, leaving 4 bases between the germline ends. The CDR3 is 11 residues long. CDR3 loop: CAWSGTDTQYF. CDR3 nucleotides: TGTGCCTGGAGCGGTACAGATACGCAGTATTTT.

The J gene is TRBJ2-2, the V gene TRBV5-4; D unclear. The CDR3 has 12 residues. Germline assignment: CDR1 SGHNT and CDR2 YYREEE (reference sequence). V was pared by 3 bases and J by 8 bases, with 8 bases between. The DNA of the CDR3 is TGTGCCAGCAGCTCGGTCGTGGGGGAGCTGTTTTTT. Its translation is CASSSVVGELFF.

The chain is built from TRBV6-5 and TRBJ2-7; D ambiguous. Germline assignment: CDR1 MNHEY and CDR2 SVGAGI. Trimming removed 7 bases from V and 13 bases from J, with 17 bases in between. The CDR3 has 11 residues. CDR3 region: CASMGFPLLYF. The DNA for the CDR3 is TGTGCCAGCATGGGTTTCCCCCTTCTCTACTTC.

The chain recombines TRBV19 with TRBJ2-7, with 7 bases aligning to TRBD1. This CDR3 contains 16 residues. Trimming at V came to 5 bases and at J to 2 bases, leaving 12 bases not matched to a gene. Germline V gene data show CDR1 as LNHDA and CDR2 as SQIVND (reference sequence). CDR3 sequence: CASSSTGQTPPYEQYF. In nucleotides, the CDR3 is TGTGCCAGTAGTTCGACGGGACAGACGCCCCCCTACGAGCAGTACTTC.

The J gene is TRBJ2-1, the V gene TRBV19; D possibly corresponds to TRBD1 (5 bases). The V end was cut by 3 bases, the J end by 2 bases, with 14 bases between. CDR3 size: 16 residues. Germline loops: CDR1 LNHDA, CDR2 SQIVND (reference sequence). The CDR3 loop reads CASSIPGIRAYNEQFF. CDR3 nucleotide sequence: TGTGCCAGTAGTATCCCAGGGATACGGGCCTACAATGAGCAGTTCTTC.

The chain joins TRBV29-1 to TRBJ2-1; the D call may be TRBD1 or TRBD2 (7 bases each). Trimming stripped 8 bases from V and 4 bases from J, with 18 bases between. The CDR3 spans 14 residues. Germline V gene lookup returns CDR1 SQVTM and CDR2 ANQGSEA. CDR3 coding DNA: TGCAGCTCCCCGGGGGGACAGCTATACAATGAGCAGTTCTTC. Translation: CSSPGGQLYNEQFF.

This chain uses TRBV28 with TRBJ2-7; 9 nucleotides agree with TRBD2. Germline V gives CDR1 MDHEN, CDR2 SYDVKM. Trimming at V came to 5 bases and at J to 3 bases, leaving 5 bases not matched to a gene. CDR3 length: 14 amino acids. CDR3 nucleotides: TGTGCCAGCAGTCGGGAGCGGGAGGTCTACGAGCAGTACTTC. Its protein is CASSREREVYEQYF.

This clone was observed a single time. The CDR3 here is CASSPDRVSPKHTQYF. The CDR3 bases are TGTGCCAGCAGTCCCGACAGGGTCTCTCCTAAGCATACGCAGTATTTT. The gene calls are TRBV6-6 and TRBJ2-3; 7 bases align to TRBD1. CDR3 length: 16 residues. CDR1 MNHNY and CDR2 SVGAGI come from the germline V gene (reference sequence). The J segment lost 7 bases and the V segment lost 5 bases, leaving 15 bases of the junction unmatched.

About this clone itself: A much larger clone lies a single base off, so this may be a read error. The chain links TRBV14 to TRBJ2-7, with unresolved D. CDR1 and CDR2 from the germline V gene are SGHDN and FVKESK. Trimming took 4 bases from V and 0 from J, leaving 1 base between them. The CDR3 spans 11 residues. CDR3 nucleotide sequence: TGTGCCAGCAGCCTCTCCTACGAGCAGTACTTC. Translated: CASSLSYEQYF.

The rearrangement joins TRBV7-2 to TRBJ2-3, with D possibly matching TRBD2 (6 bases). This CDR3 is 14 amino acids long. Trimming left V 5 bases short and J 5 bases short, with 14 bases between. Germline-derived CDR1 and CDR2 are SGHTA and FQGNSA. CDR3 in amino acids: CASSPRTIEDTQYF. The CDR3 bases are TGTGCCAGCAGCCCCCGGACTATTGAAGATACGCAGTATTTT. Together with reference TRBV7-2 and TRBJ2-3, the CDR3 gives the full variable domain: GAGVSQSPSNKVTEKGKDVELRCDPISGHTALYWYRQSLGQGLEFLIYFQGNSAPDKSGLPSDRFSAERTGGSVSTLTIQRTQQEDSAVYLCASSPRTIEDTQYFGPGTRLTVL.

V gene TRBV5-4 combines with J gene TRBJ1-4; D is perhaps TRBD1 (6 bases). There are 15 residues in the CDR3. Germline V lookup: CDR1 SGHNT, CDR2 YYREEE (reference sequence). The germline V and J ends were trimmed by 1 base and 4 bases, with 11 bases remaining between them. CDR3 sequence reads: CASSLTGTDNEKLFF. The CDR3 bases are TGTGCCAGCAGCTTGACAGGGACTGATAATGAAAAACTGTTTTTT.

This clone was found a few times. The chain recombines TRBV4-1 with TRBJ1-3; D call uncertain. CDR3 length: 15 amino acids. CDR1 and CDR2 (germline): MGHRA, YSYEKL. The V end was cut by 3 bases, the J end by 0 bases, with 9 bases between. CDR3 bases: TGCGCCAGCAGCCAGAATTTGGGCTCTGGAAACACCATATATTTT. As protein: CASSQNLGSGNTIYF.

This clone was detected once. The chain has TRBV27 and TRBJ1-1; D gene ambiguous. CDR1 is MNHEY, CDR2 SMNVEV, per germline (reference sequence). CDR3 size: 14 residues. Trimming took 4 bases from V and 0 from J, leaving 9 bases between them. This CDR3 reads CASSSRTLNTEAFF. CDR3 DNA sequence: TGTGCCAGCAGTTCTCGGACCCTGAACACTGAAGCTTTCTTT.

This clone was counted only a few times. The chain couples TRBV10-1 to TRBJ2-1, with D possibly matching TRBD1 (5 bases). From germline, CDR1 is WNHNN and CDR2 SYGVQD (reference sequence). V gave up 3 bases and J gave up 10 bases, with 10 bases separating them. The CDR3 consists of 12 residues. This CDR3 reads CASSDRPGEQFF. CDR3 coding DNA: TGCGCCAGCAGTGACAGGCCAGGGGAGCAGTTCTTC.

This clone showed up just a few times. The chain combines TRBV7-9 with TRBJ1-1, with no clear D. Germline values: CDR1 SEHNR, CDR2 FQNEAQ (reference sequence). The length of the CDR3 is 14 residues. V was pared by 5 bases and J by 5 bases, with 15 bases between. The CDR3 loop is CASSPGPGGTEAFF. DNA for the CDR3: TGTGCCAGCAGCCCCGGGCCCGGTGGGACTGAAGCTTTCTTT.

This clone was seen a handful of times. This CDR3 is CAISALGGFGEQFF. DNA of the CDR3: TGTGCCATCAGTGCCCTTGGCGGCTTTGGTGAGCAGTTCTTC. The chain recombines TRBV10-3 with TRBJ2-1; D unresolved. V dropped 4 bases and J dropped 9 bases, with 16 bases sitting between them. The germline CDR1 and CDR2 sequences are ENHRY and SYGVKD. The CDR3 has 14 amino acids.

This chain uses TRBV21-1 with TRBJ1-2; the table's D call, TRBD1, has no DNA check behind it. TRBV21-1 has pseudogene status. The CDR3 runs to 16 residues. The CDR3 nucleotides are TGTGCCAGCAGCAAAGAGGCAGGGCCTTCTTCCTATGGCTACACCTTC. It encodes CASSKEAGPSSYGYTF.

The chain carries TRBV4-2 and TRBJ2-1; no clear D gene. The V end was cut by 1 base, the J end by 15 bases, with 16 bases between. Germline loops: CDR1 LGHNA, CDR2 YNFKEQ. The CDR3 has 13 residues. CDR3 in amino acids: CASSQGTEPRRFF. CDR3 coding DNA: TGTGCCAGCAGCCAAGGGACCGAACCTCGCCGGTTCTTC.

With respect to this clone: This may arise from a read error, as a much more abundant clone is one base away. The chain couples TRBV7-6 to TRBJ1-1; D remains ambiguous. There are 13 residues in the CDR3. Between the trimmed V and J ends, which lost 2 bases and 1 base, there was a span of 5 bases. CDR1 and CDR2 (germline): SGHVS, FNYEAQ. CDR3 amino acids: CASSLIPNTEAFF. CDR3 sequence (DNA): TGTGCCAGCAGCTTAATCCCGAACACTGAAGCTTTCTTT. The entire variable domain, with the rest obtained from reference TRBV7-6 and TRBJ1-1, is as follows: GAGVSQSPRYKVTKRGQDVALRCDPISGHVSLYWYRQALGQGPEFLTYFNYEAQQDKSGLPNDRFSAERPEGSISTLTIQRTEQRDSAMYRCASSLIPNTEAFFGQGTRLTVV.

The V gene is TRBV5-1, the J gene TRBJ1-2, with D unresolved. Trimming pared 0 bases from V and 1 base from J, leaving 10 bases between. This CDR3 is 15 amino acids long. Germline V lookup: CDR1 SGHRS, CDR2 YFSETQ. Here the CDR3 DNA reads TGCGCCAGCAGCTTGGATCCAGGCCGTAACTATGGCTACACCTTC. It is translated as CASSLDPGRNYGYTF.

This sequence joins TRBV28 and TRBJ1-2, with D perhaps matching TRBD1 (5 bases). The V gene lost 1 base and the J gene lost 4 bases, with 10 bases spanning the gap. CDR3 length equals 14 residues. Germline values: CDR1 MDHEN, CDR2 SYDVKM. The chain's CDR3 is CASSLSQGFYGYTF. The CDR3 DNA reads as TGTGCCAGCAGTTTATCGCAGGGATTCTATGGCTACACCTTC.

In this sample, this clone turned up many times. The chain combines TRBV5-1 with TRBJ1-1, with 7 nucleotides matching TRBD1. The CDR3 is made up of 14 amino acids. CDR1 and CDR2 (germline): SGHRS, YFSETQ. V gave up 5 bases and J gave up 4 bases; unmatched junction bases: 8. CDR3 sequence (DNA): TGCGCCAGCAGGGAGGAGACAGGGAGCACTGAAGCTTTCTTT. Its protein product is CASREETGSTEAFF.

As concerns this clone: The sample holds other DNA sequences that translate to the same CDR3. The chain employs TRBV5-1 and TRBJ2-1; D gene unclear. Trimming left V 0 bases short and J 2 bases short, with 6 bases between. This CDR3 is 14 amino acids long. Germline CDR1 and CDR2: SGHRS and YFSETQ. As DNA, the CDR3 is TGCGCCAGCAGCTTGGGCGCAGCCTACAATGAGCAGTTCTTC. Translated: CASSLGAAYNEQFF. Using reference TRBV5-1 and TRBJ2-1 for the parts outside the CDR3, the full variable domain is KAGVTQTPRYLIKTRGQQVTLSCSPISGHRSVSWYQQTPGQGLQFLFEYFSETQRNKGNFPGRFSGRQFSNSRSEMNVSTLELGDSALYLCASSLGAAYNEQFFGPGTRLTVL.